Presented here are 19 T cell receptor beta chains from one specimen sequenced in a study of cytomegalovirus exposure and HLA in healthy donors. PCR was performed using 60 Vbeta and 13 Jbeta primers. Using immunoSEQ multiplex PCR, the repertoire was profiled, and TCRdb retains in-frame clones only, with some absent. The sample totals more than 75,000 clones. The source material was PBMCs. These receptors came from a man aged 50 to 59 in good health and CMV-seropositive.

This rearrangement joins TRBV18 to TRBJ2-7, with 10 bases that match TRBD1. J was trimmed by 3 bases and V by 4 bases; bases with no gene match: 18. The length of the CDR3 is 19 residues. Germline V gene data show CDR1 as KGHSH and CDR2 as LQKENI. CDR3 coding DNA: TGTGCCAGCTCACGGTTATCGTTTACCCGACAGGGGGCGGGCTACGAGCAGTACTTC. Its translation: CASSRLSFTRQGAGYEQYF.

The chain is built from TRBV7-9 and TRBJ2-7, with 10 bases aligning to TRBD2. This CDR3 spans 14 amino acids. In germline, CDR1 is SEHNR, CDR2 FQNEAQ (reference sequence). V trimming: 5 bases; J trimming: 6 bases; junction bases outside the gene matches: 7. CDR3 sequence: CASSLGTSEGEQYV. CDR3 bases: TGTGCCAGCAGCCTGGGGACTAGCGAGGGCGAGCAGTACGTC.

The V and J genes are TRBV6-5 and TRBJ1-1; the D gene is possibly TRBD1 (5 bases). The germline CDR1 and CDR2 sequences are MNHEY and SVGAGI. The CDR3 totals 13 residues. V dropped 8 bases and J dropped 5 bases, with 15 bases sitting between them. This CDR3 reads CASGTHRGTEAFF. The CDR3 DNA reads TGTGCCAGCGGGACTCACCGAGGGACTGAAGCTTTCTTT.

The V and J genes are TRBV6-6 and TRBJ1-1; 7 bases match TRBD1. Looked up from germline, CDR1 is MNHNY and CDR2 is SVGAGI (reference sequence). The CDR3 consists of 15 residues. The ends lost 2 bases at V and 2 bases at J; junction bases unmatched: 5. The CDR3 is CASSYAWTGNTEAFF. The CDR3 DNA reads as TGTGCCAGCAGTTACGCGTGGACAGGCAACACTGAAGCTTTCTTT.

The chain links TRBV11-2 to TRBJ2-1, with TRBD1 matching 8 bases. The CDR3 spans 15 residues. From germline, CDR1 is SGHAT and CDR2 FQNNGV. After removal of 5 bases from V and 6 bases from J, the junction contained 9 bases not matched to a gene. Here the CDR3 reads CASSPRQGAGNEQFF. CDR3 DNA sequence: TGTGCCAGCAGCCCCCGTCAGGGGGCGGGCAATGAGCAGTTCTTC. Complete variable domain (other parts from reference TRBV11-2 and TRBJ2-1): EAGVAQSPRYKIIEKRQSVAFWCNPISGHATLYWYQQILGQGPKLLIQFQNNGVVDDSQLPKDRFSAERLKGVDSTLKIQPAKLEDSAVYLCASSPRQGAGNEQFFGPGTRLTVL.

The CDR3 protein is CASWTGGNLGGSTEAFF. In nucleotides, the CDR3 is TGTGCCAGTTGGACAGGGGGAAACCTGGGGGGGAGCACTGAAGCTTTCTTT. This chain links TRBV2 with TRBJ1-1; 10 nucleotides match TRBD1. This CDR3 region has 17 residues. The germline V gene encodes CDR1 SNHLY and CDR2 FYNNEI. J gave up 4 bases and V 9 bases, and 17 bases lay outside the gene matches.

This chain joins TRBV19 and TRBJ1-1, with 12 positions matching TRBD1. The CDR3 is made up of 20 amino acids. Germline V gene lookup returns CDR1 LNHDA and CDR2 SQIVND (reference sequence). V shed 3 bases, J shed 1 base, and the junction held 15 bases outside the gene matches. Written as DNA, the CDR3 is TGTGCCAGTAGTATCGGGACAGGGGGCTTGCTTGGGCTTGAGAACACTGAAGCTTTCTTT. Residues: CASSIGTGGLLGLENTEAFF.

The chain combines TRBV7-9 with TRBJ2-7; a weak D match, TRBD2 (5 bases). Trimming stripped 4 bases from V and 3 bases from J, with 13 bases between. This CDR3 region has 14 residues. Germline V gene data show CDR1 as SEHNR and CDR2 as FQNEAQ (reference sequence). The CDR3 loop reads CASSSRVAFYEQYV. Here the CDR3 DNA reads TGTGCCAGCAGCTCACGTGTAGCGTTCTACGAGCAGTACGTC.

This chain uses TRBV15 with TRBJ1-5; D might be TRBD1 (6 bases). The V gene's germline CDR1 is LNHNV and CDR2 YYDKDF (reference sequence). Between the trimmed V and J ends, which lost 0 bases and 7 bases, there was a span of 19 bases. The CDR3 is made up of 17 amino acids. The CDR3 sequence is CATSRDTLGTSSQPQHF. Written as DNA, the CDR3 is TGTGCCACCAGCAGAGATACCTTAGGGACATCCAGCCAGCCCCAGCATTTT.

The genes are TRBV7-9 and TRBJ2-5; D might be TRBD1 (6 bases). The J call may be wrong; the DNA end is better matched by TRBJ2-7. Germline V gives CDR1 SEHNR, CDR2 FQNEAQ (reference sequence). The CDR3 has 13 residues. CDR3 in DNA: TGTGCCAGCAGCCTACAGGGCCCCTACGAGCAGTACTTC. Protein sequence: CASSLQGPYEQYF.

V usage is TRBV4-1 and J usage is TRBJ1-3, with D maybe TRBD1 (6 bases). Trimming shortened V by 1 base and J by 2 bases, and 9 bases separated the two germline ends. The CDR3 length is 15 residues. Germline values: CDR1 MGHRA, CDR2 YSYEKL. DNA of the CDR3: TGCGCCAGCAGCCAAGTCCAGGGGACTGGAAACACCATATATTTT. Translating it yields CASSQVQGTGNTIYF.

The rearrangement uses TRBV7-9 and TRBJ2-3; 12 nucleotides match TRBD2. Germline trimming cut 5 bases from V and 4 bases from J; bases unmatched to any gene: 16. In germline, CDR1 is SEHNR, CDR2 FQNEAQ (reference sequence). The CDR3 loop spans 19 amino acids. CDR3 residues: CASSLTSGRPLTNPDTQYF. The CDR3 nucleotides read TGTGCCAGCAGCCTGACTAGCGGGAGACCCCTGACGAACCCAGATACGCAGTATTTT.

This chain uses TRBV5-4 with TRBJ2-5; TRBD2 aligns across 7 bases. Looked up from germline, CDR1 is SGHNT and CDR2 is YYREEE (reference sequence). This CDR3 region has 14 residues. Trimming removed 0 bases from V and 4 bases from J; junction bases left unmatched: 3. The CDR3 loop reads CASSLVAGVETQYF. CDR3 bases: TGTGCCAGCAGCTTGGTGGCGGGAGTAGAGACCCAGTACTTC.

The genes are TRBV18 and TRBJ2-1, with 13 bases matching TRBD2. This CDR3 comprises 15 residues. Germline lookup yields CDR1 KGHSH and CDR2 LQKENI. J was trimmed by 8 bases and V by 3 bases; bases with no gene match: 4. CDR3 in amino acids: CASSPRLAGGHEQFF. The CDR3 DNA follows: TGTGCCAGCTCACCTAGACTAGCGGGAGGACATGAGCAGTTCTTC.

The chain recombines TRBV7-9 with TRBJ1-2, with D perhaps matching TRBD1 (5 bases). Trimming removed 2 bases from V and 4 bases from J, with 8 bases in between. The CDR3 consists of 13 residues. Germline loops: CDR1 SEHNR, CDR2 FQNEAQ (reference sequence). CDR3 coding DNA: TGTGCCAGCAGCTTAAGCAGGGCCTATGGCTACACCTTC. This encodes CASSLSRAYGYTF.

The chain links TRBV2 to TRBJ2-7; D is ambiguous. This CDR3 contains 11 residues. V was clipped by 3 bases and J by 6 bases, with 6 bases between them. Germline V lookup: CDR1 SNHLY, CDR2 FYNNEI. This chain's CDR3 is CASSDAGEQYV. CDR3 DNA: TGTGCCAGCAGTGATGCAGGCGAGCAGTACGTC.

The CDR3 DNA sequence: TGTGCCAGCCCTCGGGACTCCGTTTCCTACGAGCAGTACTTC. It translates to CASPRDSVSYEQYF. The chain couples TRBV6-5 to TRBJ2-7; D is possibly TRBD2 (6 bases). In germline, CDR1 is MNHEY, CDR2 SVGAGI. The V end was cut by 8 bases, the J end by 1 base, with 15 bases between. This CDR3 contains 14 residues.

DNA for the CDR3: TGCAGCGTTGAAGGGTTGAGCGGGAGTTCCTACAATGAGCAGTTCTTC. Protein: CSVEGLSGSSYNEQFF. V is TRBV29-1 and J is TRBJ2-1, with 8 bases aligning to TRBD2. V lost 1 base to trimming and J lost 1 base; unmatched junction nucleotides: 6. The V gene's germline CDR1 is SQVTM and CDR2 ANQGSEA. CDR3 size: 16 residues.

The V gene is TRBV7-8, the J gene TRBJ2-7, with D possibly TRBD2 on 6 matching bases. V shed 5 bases and J shed 1 base, with 12 bases lying between them. The CDR3 contains 14 residues. Germline-derived CDR1 and CDR2 are SGHVS and FQNEAQ. CDR3 in amino acids: CASSQGLHSYEQYF. For the CDR3, the DNA is TGTGCCAGCAGCCAGGGACTTCATTCCTACGAGCAGTACTTC.